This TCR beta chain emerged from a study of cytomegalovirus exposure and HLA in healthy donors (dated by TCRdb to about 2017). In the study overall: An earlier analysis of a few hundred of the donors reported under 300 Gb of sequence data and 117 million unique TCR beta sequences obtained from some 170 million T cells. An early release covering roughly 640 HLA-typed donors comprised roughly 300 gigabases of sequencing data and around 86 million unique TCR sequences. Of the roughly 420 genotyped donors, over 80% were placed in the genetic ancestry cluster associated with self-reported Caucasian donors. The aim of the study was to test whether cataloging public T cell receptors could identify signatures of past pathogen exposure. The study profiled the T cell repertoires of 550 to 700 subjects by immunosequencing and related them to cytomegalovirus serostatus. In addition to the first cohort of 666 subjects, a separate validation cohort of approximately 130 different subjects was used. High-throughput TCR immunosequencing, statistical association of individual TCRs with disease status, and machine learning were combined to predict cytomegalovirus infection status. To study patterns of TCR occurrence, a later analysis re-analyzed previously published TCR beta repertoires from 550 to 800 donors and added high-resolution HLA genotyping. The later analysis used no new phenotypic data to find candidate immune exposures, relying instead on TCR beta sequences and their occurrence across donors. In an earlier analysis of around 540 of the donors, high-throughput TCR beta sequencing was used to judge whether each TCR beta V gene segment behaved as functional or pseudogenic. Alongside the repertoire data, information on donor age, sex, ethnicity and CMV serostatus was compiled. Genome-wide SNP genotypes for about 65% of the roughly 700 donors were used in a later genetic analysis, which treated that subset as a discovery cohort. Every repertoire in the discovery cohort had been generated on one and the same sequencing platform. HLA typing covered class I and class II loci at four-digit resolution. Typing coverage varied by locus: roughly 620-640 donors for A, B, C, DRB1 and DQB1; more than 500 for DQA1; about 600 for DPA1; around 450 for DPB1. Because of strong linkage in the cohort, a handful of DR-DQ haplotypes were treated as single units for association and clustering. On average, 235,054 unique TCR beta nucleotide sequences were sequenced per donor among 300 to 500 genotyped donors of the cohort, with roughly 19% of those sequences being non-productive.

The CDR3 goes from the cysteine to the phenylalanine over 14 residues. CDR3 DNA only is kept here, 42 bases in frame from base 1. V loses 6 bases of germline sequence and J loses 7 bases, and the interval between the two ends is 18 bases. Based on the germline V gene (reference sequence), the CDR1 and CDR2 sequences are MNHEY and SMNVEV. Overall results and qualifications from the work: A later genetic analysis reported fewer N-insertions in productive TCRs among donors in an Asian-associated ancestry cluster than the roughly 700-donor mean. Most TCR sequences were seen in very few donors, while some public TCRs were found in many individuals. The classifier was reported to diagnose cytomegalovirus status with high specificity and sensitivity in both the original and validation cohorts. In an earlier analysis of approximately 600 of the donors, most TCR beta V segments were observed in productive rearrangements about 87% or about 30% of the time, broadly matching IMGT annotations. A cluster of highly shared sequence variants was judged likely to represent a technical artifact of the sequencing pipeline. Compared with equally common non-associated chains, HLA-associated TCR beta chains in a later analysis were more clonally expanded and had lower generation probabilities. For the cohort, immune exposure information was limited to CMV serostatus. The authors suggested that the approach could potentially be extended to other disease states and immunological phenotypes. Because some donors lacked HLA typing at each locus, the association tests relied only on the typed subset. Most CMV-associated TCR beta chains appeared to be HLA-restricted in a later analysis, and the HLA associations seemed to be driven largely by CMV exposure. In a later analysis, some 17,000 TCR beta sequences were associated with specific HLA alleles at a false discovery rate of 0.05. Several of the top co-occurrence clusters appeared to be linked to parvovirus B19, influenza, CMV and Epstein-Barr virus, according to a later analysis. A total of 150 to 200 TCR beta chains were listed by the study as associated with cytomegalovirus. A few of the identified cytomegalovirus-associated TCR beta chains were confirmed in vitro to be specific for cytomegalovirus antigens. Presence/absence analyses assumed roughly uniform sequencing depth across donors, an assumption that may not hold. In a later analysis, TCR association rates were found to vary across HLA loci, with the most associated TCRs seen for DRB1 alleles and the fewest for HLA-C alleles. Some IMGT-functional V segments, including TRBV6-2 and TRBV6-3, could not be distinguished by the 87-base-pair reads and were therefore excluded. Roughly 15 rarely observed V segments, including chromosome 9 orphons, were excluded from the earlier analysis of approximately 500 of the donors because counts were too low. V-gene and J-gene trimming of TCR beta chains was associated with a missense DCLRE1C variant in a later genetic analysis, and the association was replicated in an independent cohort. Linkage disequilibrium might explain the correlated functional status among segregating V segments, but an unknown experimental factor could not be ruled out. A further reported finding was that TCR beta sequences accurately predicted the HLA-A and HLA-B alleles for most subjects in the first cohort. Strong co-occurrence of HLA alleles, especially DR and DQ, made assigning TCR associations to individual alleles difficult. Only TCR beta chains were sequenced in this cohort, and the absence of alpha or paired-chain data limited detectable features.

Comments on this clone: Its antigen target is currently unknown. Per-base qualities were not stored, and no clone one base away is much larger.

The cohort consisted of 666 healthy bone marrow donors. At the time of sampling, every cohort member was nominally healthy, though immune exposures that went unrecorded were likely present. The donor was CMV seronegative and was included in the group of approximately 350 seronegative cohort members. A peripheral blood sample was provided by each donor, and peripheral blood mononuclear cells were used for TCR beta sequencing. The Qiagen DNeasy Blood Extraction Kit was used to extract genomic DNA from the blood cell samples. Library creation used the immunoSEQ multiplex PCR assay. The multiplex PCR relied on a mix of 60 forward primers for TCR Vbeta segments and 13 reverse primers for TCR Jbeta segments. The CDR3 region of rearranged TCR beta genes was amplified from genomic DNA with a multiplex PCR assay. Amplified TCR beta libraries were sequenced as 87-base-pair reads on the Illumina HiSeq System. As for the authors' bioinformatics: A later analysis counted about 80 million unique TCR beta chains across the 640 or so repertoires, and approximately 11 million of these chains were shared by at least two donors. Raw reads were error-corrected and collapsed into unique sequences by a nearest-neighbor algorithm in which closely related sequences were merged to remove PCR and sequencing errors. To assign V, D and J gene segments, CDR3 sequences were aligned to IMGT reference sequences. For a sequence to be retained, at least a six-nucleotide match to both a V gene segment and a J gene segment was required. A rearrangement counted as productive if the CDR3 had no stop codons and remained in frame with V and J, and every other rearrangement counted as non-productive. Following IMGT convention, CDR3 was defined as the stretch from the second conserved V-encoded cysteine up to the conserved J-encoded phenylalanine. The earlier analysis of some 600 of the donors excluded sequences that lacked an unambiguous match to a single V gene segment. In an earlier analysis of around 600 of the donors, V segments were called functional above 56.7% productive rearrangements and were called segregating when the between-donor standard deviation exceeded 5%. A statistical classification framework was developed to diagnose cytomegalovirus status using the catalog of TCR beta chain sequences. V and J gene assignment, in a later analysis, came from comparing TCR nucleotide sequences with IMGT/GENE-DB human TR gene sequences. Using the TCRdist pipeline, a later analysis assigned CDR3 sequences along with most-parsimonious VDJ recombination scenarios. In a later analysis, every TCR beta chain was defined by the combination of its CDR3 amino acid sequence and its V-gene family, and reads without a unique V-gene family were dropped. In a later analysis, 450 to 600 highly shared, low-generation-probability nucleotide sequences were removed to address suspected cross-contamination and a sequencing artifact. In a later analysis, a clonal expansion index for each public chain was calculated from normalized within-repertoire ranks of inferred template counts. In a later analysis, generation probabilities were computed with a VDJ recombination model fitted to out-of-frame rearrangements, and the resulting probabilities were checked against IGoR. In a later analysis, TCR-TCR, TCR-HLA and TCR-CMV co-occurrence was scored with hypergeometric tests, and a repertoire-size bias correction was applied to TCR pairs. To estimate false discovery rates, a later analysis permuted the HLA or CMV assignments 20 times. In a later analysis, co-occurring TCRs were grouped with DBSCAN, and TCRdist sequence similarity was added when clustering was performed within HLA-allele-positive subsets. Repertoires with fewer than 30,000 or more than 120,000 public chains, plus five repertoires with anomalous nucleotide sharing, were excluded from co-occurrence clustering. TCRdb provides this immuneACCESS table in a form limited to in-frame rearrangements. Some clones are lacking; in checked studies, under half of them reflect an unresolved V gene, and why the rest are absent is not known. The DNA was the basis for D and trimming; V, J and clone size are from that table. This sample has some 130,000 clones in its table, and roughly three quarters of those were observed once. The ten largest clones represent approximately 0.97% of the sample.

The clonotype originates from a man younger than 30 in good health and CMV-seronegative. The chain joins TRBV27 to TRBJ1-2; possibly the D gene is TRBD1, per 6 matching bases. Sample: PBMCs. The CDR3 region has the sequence CASSTRWGLGGYTF. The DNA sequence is TGTGCCAGCAGCACCCGGTGGGGGCTTGGTGGCTACACCTTC.